Each of the 13 T cell receptor beta chains below was sequenced from the same sample in a study of cytomegalovirus exposure and HLA in healthy donors. The assay was immunoSEQ multiplex PCR, and TCRdb's table has in-frame clones only and misses some. The table shows about 75,000 clones, with roughly 80% occurring only once. The specimen sequenced was PBMCs. The source is a man under 40 in good health and CMV-seronegative.

This clone was recorded only once. This sequence joins TRBV21-1 and TRBJ2-5; TRBD2 is the table's D call and was not checked against the DNA. TRBV21-1 is a recognized pseudogene. CDR3 length: 16 amino acids. The CDR3: CASSKPRLATEETQYF. CDR3 sequence (DNA): TGTGCCAGCAGCAAACCCCGACTAGCTACCGAAGAGACCCAGTACTTC.

The V gene is TRBV10-3, the J gene TRBJ1-3; TRBD1 is a possible D gene (6 bases). Per the germline V gene, CDR1 is ENHRY and CDR2 is SYGVKD. The CDR3 is made up of 16 amino acids. Trimming cost V 6 bases and J 5 bases, with 20 bases left between them. CDR3 bases: TGTGCCATCAGGGGGGCCTCGGGACAACTAAGAAACACCATATATTTT. It encodes CAIRGASGQLRNTIYF.

This clone was seen only once. The chain couples TRBV11-3 to TRBJ1-1; 7 bases match TRBD1. Germline V gene lookup returns CDR1 SGHNT and CDR2 YENEEA. V was clipped by 4 bases and J by 4 bases; unmatched bases: 6. This CDR3 has 14 amino acids. The CDR3 nucleotides are TGTGCCAGCAGCTCCAACAGGGGAGGCACTGAAGCTTTCTTT. Its protein is CASSSNRGGTEAFF. Complete variable domain (other parts from reference TRBV11-3 and TRBJ1-1): EAGVVQSPRYKIIEKKQPVAFWCNPISGHNTLYWYLQNLGQGPELLIRYENEEAVDDSQLPKDRFSAERLKGVDSTLKIQPAELGDSAVYLCASSSNRGGTEAFFGQGTRLTVV.

This chain joins TRBV27 and TRBJ2-7, with D possibly being TRBD1 (5 bases). CDR1 is MNHEY, CDR2 SMNVEV, per germline (reference sequence). V was pared by 3 bases and J by 0 bases, with 12 bases between. This CDR3 comprises 15 residues. CDR3 region: CASSFDSPSSYEQYF. CDR3 bases: TGTGCCAGCAGTTTCGACAGCCCGAGCTCCTACGAGCAGTACTTC.

The chain recombines TRBV30 with TRBJ1-4; perhaps TRBD1 as D (6 bases). The ends were cut back, 7 bases at V and 1 base at J, with 10 bases in the middle. Germline CDR1 and CDR2: GTSNPN and SVGIG (reference sequence). This CDR3 is built from 13 residues. CDR3 nucleotides: TGTGCCTCAAACAGGGAAACTAATGAAAAACTGTTTTTT. This sequence encodes CASNRETNEKLFF.

The chain couples TRBV5-4 to TRBJ2-5; TRBD2 agrees at 15 bases. V shed 5 bases and J 5 bases; nucleotides not matched to a gene: 16. The CDR3 covers 19 residues. Looked up from germline, CDR1 is SGHNT and CDR2 is YYREEE (reference sequence). The CDR3: CASSEVRTSGGAVGETQYF. CDR3 nucleotides: TGTGCCAGCAGTGAAGTCCGGACTAGCGGGGGGGCAGTAGGGGAGACCCAGTACTTC.

The chain has TRBV28 and TRBJ2-7; D is ambiguous. Germline V gene lookup returns CDR1 MDHEN and CDR2 SYDVKM. The V end was cut by 2 bases, the J end by 1 base, with 3 bases between. This CDR3 spans 12 amino acids. CDR3 nucleotide sequence: TGTGCCAGCAGTTTACTTTCCTACGAGCAGTACTTC. Protein: CASSLLSYEQYF. Full variable domain (remainder filled in from reference TRBV28 and TRBJ2-7): DVKVTQSSRYLVKRTGEKVFLECVQDMDHENMFWYRQDPGLGLRLIYFSYDVKMKEKGDIPEGYSVSREKKERFSLILESASTNQTSMYLCASSLLSYEQYFGPGTRLTVT.

The rearrangement joins TRBV7-3 to TRBJ2-1; 7 nucleotides line up with TRBD2. CDR1 and CDR2 from the germline V gene are SGHTA and FQGTGA. Trimming cost V 1 base and J 0 bases; bases outside gene matches: 6. This CDR3 contains 17 residues. In DNA, the CDR3 is TGTGCCAGCAGCTTAAATCCCGGGGGGTACTCCTACAATGAGCAGTTCTTC. Protein: CASSLNPGGYSYNEQFF.

The CDR3 spells CASSPDRESAFF. CDR3 coding DNA: TGTGCCAGCTCACCAGACAGGGAATCGGCTTTCTTT. J is TRBJ1-1 and V is TRBV18; 7 bases line up with TRBD1. The CDR3 is made up of 12 amino acids. Germline V gives CDR1 KGHSH, CDR2 LQKENI. The V gene end was trimmed by 2 bases and the J gene end by 11 bases; junction bases not matched to a gene: 5.

This rearrangement joins TRBV5-1 to TRBJ1-6; tentative D call: TRBD1 (5 bases). The V end was cut by 1 base, the J end by 8 bases, with 13 bases between. The V gene's germline CDR1 is SGHRS and CDR2 YFSETQ. The CDR3 has 15 residues. CDR3 DNA sequence: TGCGCCAGCAGCTTGTATCTGCAGGGTTATTCACCCCTCCACTTT. Translation gives CASSLYLQGYSPLHF.

The chain links TRBV6-5 to TRBJ1-5; D is ambiguous. This CDR3 has 13 amino acids. Trimming left V 0 bases short and J 6 bases short, with 6 bases between. Germline V gene data show CDR1 as MNHEY and CDR2 as SVGAGI. CDR3 DNA: TGTGCCAGCAGTTACTCCCGGGGTCAGCCCCAGCATTTT. Translated: CASSYSRGQPQHF.

The rearrangement joins TRBV7-3 to TRBJ2-5; TRBD1 aligns across 12 bases. The germline CDR1 and CDR2 sequences are SGHTA and FQGTGA. Trimming took 6 bases from V and 4 from J; bases not matched to a gene: 6. The CDR3 consists of 15 residues. The CDR3: CASSRGQGAGETQYF. CDR3 nucleotide sequence: TGTGCCAGCAGTCGGGGACAGGGGGCCGGAGAGACCCAGTACTTC.

The chain recombines TRBV4-2 with TRBJ2-6; 7 nucleotides line up with TRBD2. Trimming removed 0 bases from V and 2 bases from J; junction bases left unmatched: 10. Looked up from germline, CDR1 is LGHNA and CDR2 is YNFKEQ. The CDR3 totals 19 residues. In DNA form, the CDR3 reads TGTGCCAGCAGCCAAGAGTGGGAGGGGTTAAGCCCTGGGGCCAACGTCCTGACTTTC. It is translated as CASSQEWEGLSPGANVLTF.